There are many counts of the clone carrying this T cell receptor beta chain. This sample stems from a study of Graves' ophthalmopathy and Graves' hyperthyroidism. Study in general: Peripheral blood was obtained at first diagnosis, ahead of any treatment.

The study amplified TCR beta CDR3 regions using RNA transcripts. Second-round multiplex PCR followed a first-round RT-PCR using HTBI primers. TCRdb called the multiplex PCR reads again in MiXCR, with one record for every CDR3 protein. The sample records hundreds of thousands of distinct CDR3 sequences, about two fifths being singletons. Sequenced: peripheral blood. This clonotype was obtained from an adult man with Graves' ophthalmopathy.

Here the CDR3 reads CASSLGSVTGNTIYF. For the CDR3, the DNA is TGTGCCAGCAGCTTAGGTTCTGTAACGGGAAACACCATATATTTT. The chain links TRBV7-6 to TRBJ1-3; no definite D call. This CDR3 contains 15 residues. The germline V gene encodes CDR1 SGHVS and CDR2 FNYEAQ. The V end was cut by 1 base, the J end by 4 bases, with 11 bases between.